In this sample, the clone carrying this T cell receptor (beta chain) turned up a few times. Its antigen is unidentified. The sample is drawn from a study of neoadjuvant anti-PD-1 for oral cavity cancer. Overall study context: Non-progressing patients received a fourth nivolumab dose near day 43, then surgery on days 50-56. General study findings and limits: Larger post-treatment preexisting tumor clones tracked with greater tumor shrinkage.

Germline CDR1 is SEHNR and CDR2 is FQNEAQ (reference sequence). V lost 5 bases and J lost 2; bases outside the gene matches: 4. The length of the CDR3 is 14 residues. Tumor libraries mostly used about 5.1 ug genomic DNA, two replicates each. The assay was immunoSEQ multiplex PCR, and TCRdb's table has in-frame clones only and misses some. This table holds thousands of clones, roughly 50% found once. The chain couples TRBV7-9 to TRBJ2-7; TRBD1 aligns across 9 bases. This clonotype originated in a person aged 40 to 85 with oral cavity squamous cell carcinoma. The sample in question was tumor tissue, obtained before nivolumab (anti-PD-1) treatment. DNA for the CDR3: TGTGCCAGCAGCGGGACAGGGATCACCTACGAGCAGTACTTC. This sequence encodes CASSGTGITYEQYF.